These 12 T cell receptor beta chains originate from one sample sequenced in a study of blood T cell repertoires in COVID-19 (dated by TCRdb to the early 2020s). Libraries were made using the immunoSEQ multiplex PCR assay. Drawn from immuneACCESS, this table holds only the in-frame rearrangements with V and J called that TCRdb kept. Clones are partly lost; checked studies trace under half to an unresolved V gene and leave the rest unexplained. This sample gives more than 100,000 clones in total; 60% to 85% of them show up just once. The ten largest make up more than 0.8% of the sample. Sequenced sample: peripheral blood. The receptors were gathered from a human donor with acute or convalescent COVID-19. The donor label of this sample is uncertain.

This chain links TRBV6-1 with TRBJ1-1, with TRBD1 as a possible D gene (6 bases). Deletions cut 1 base from V and 2 bases from J, with 11 bases between. The CDR3 extends over 15 amino acids. Per the germline V gene, CDR1 is MNHNS and CDR2 is SASEGT. DNA for the CDR3: TGTGCCAGCAGTGAAGTCACAGGGAGAAACACTGAAGCTTTCTTT. Its protein product is CASSEVTGRNTEAFF.

The chain is built from TRBV7-2 and TRBJ2-5; D possibly corresponds to TRBD2 (5 bases). The CDR3 consists of 14 residues. V dropped 2 bases and J dropped 2 bases, with 9 bases sitting between them. CDR1 and CDR2 (germline): SGHTA, FQGNSA. The CDR3 sequence is CASSLMLAQETQYF. The CDR3 DNA follows: TGTGCCAGCAGCTTAATGCTAGCACAAGAGACCCAGTACTTC.

V and J are TRBV5-6 and TRBJ1-1; no definite D call. Per the germline V gene, CDR1 is SGHDT and CDR2 is YYEEEE. The V end was cut by 5 bases, the J end by 11 bases, with 25 bases between. The CDR3 is 15 residues long. CDR3 protein: CASSSNREIGKSAFF. Here the CDR3 DNA reads TGTGCCAGCAGTTCCAACCGGGAAATCGGAAAGTCGGCTTTCTTT.

The CDR3 sequence: CASSPQEGLQNTEAFF. DNA for the CDR3: TGTGCCAGCAGTCCCCAGGAGGGACTCCAGAACACTGAAGCTTTCTTT. This chain links TRBV28 with TRBJ1-1; D might be TRBD1 (5 bases). The CDR3 sequence is 16 residues long. Germline V lookup: CDR1 MDHEN, CDR2 SYDVKM. V lost 5 bases to trimming and J lost 1 base, with 17 bases between them.

The chain is built from TRBV18 and TRBJ2-6; 10 bases are shared with TRBD1. Germline V gene data show CDR1 as KGHSH and CDR2 as LQKENI. V trimming: 5 bases; J trimming: 3 bases; junction bases outside the gene matches: 4. This CDR3 is 16 amino acids long. The CDR3 coding sequence is TGTGCCAGCTCATCGACAGGGGGCTTTGGGGCCAACGTCCTGACTTTC. This translates into CASSSTGGFGANVLTF.

The chain has TRBV5-1 and TRBJ1-2; 7 bases map to TRBD1. From germline, CDR1 is SGHRS and CDR2 YFSETQ. CDR3 length: 14 residues. V trimming: 4 bases; J trimming: 0 bases; junction bases outside the gene matches: 3. CDR3 residues: CASSVQGTNYGYTF. The CDR3 coding sequence is TGCGCCAGCAGCGTACAGGGGACTAACTATGGCTACACCTTC.

This chain uses TRBV7-2 with TRBJ2-7; D possibly corresponds to TRBD2 (6 bases). The germline gives CDR1 SGHTA, CDR2 FQGNSA. V was pared by 5 bases and J by 0 bases, with 20 bases between. The CDR3 has 17 residues. The CDR3 DNA is TGTGCCAGCAGCCTCGGGCGGGGCGGGGCGAGCTCCTACGAGCAGTACTTC. Encoded protein: CASSLGRGGASSYEQYF.

The chain links TRBV2 to TRBJ2-3; maybe TRBD1 (6 bases). The CDR3 covers 16 residues. V lost 1 base and J 2 bases, leaving 13 bases between the germline ends. Germline V gives CDR1 SNHLY, CDR2 FYNNEI. CDR3 DNA sequence: TGTGCCAGCAGTGAAGACAGGGCGGTTGACACAGATACGCAGTATTTT. As protein: CASSEDRAVDTDTQYF.

The V and J genes are TRBV20-1 and TRBJ1-1; no definite D call. This CDR3 spans 13 amino acids. The ends were cut back, 3 bases at V and 1 base at J, with 9 bases in the middle. Germline CDR1 reads DFQATT; CDR2 reads SNEGSKA (reference sequence). CDR3 nucleotides: TGCAGTGCTAGTTCGGGGTGGAACACTGAAGCTTTCTTT. It specifies CSASSGWNTEAFF.

This clone turned up a few times. This chain links TRBV7-9 with TRBJ2-1; 8 bases are a match to TRBD1. Germline V gene data show CDR1 as SEHNR and CDR2 as FQNEAQ (reference sequence). The CDR3 contains 15 residues. V lost 5 bases, J lost 2 bases, and 5 bases stayed unmatched. The CDR3 coding sequence is TGTGCCAGCAGCCGGACAGGGAACACCTACAATGAGCAGTTCTTC. Its protein product is CASSRTGNTYNEQFF.

The rearrangement links TRBV6-5 to TRBJ2-1, with TRBD2 matching over 11 bases. This CDR3 has 16 amino acids. Germline CDR1 and CDR2: MNHEY and SVGAGI. Trimming cost V 2 bases and J 5 bases; bases outside gene matches: 5. The CDR3 is CASSYRASGGNNEQFF. CDR3 nucleotide sequence: TGTGCCAGCAGTTACCGGGCTAGCGGGGGGAACAATGAGCAGTTCTTC.

This chain uses TRBV24-1 with TRBJ2-1, with D possibly TRBD1 on 6 matching bases. Deletions cut 4 bases from V and 7 bases from J, with 16 bases between. This CDR3 spans 15 amino acids. Germline assignment: CDR1 KGHDR and CDR2 SFDVKD. In DNA, the CDR3 is TGTGCCACCAGTGACGGACAGCGGCTAGGGAATGAGCAGTTCTTC. Translating it yields CATSDGQRLGNEQFF.